A single sample is the source of the 32 T cell receptor beta chains below, sequenced in a study of vaccination and CD4 T cells after COVID-19. Oncomine TCR Beta short-read sequencing was applied to DNA from cultured CD4+ T cells. MiXCR, run by TCRdb on the PCR reads, gives a single entry per CDR3 protein. The table records around 19,000 distinct CDR3 sequences, roughly 43% of them present only once. Antigens of these TCRs are unknown. Noted treatment: approximately 10-day PBMC culture with coronavirus spike peptide pools or control peptides (ViraFEST assay). This specimen consisted of CD4+ T cells from blood, cultured in vitro, obtained after SARS-CoV-2 vaccination. These receptors all stem from a human donor who had recovered from COVID-19.

This clonotype was counted between two and nine times. CDR3 protein: CASNPRGNYGYTF. The CDR3 region has the DNA TGTGCCAGCAACCCCAGGGGGAACTATGGCTACACCTTC. This chain links TRBV7-2 with TRBJ1-2; 7 positions agree with TRBD1. The CDR3 loop spans 13 amino acids. The germline CDR1 and CDR2 sequences are SGHTA and FQGNSA. V gave up 7 bases and J gave up 2 bases; unmatched junction bases: 4.

V is TRBV11-3 and J is TRBJ2-3; D is uncertain. This CDR3 spans 14 amino acids. Germline V gene data show CDR1 as SGHNT and CDR2 as YENEEA. The ends were cut back, 7 bases at V and 0 bases at J, with 11 bases in the middle. CDR3 nucleotides: TGTGCCAGCACCTGGGCCTCTAGCACAGATACGCAGTATTTT. Translation gives CASTWASSTDTQYF.

The chain has TRBV28 and TRBJ1-1; D is unresolved. Trimming cost V 6 bases and J 1 base, with 3 bases left between them. This CDR3 has 11 residues. From germline, CDR1 is MDHEN and CDR2 SYDVKM. The CDR3 DNA follows: TGTGCCAGCAGGACGAACACTGAAGCTTTCTTT. It translates to CASRTNTEAFF.

The chain couples TRBV27 to TRBJ2-5; 10 bases agree with TRBD2. The CDR3 is made up of 18 amino acids. CDR1 is MNHEY and CDR2 is SMNVEV in the germline V gene (reference sequence). Unmatched junction bases numbered 13, after V lost 1 base and J lost 5 bases. CDR3: CASSLYFIAGGQKETQYF. CDR3 nucleotide sequence: TGTGCCAGCAGTTTATATTTCATAGCGGGGGGCCAGAAGGAGACCCAGTACTTC.

The rearrangement links TRBV10-3 to TRBJ2-7; D could derive from TRBD1 or TRBD2 (5 bases each). The germline V gene encodes CDR1 ENHRY and CDR2 SYGVKD. V was cut by 4 bases and J by 6 bases, with 7 bases left in between. CDR3 length: 11 residues. The CDR3 region is CAISGGGEQYF. The CDR3 region has the DNA TGTGCCATCAGTGGTGGGGGCGAGCAGTACTTC.

The chain recombines TRBV28 with TRBJ1-3; unclear D gene. V was pared by 4 bases and J by 4 bases, with 11 bases between. Per the germline V gene, CDR1 is MDHEN and CDR2 is SYDVKM. The CDR3 runs to 14 residues. This chain's CDR3 is CASSSGSSGNTIYF. DNA of the CDR3: TGTGCCAGCAGTTCAGGTTCATCAGGAAACACCATATATTTT.

The chain combines TRBV20-1 with TRBJ2-6; no definite D call. Germline V gene lookup returns CDR1 DFQATT and CDR2 SNEGSKA (reference sequence). The germline V and J ends were trimmed by 3 bases and 5 bases, with 14 bases remaining between them. CDR3 length: 15 residues. The CDR3 bases are TGCAGTGCTAGGTGGTCACAGCCCTGGGCCAACGTCCTGACTTTC. Translated: CSARWSQPWANVLTF.

This clonotype has a single count. The gene calls are TRBV29-1 and TRBJ2-2, with 10 positions matching TRBD1. J lost 4 bases, V lost 5 bases, and 4 bases had no gene match. The CDR3 totals 14 residues. Germline CDR1 and CDR2: SQVTM and ANQGSEA. The CDR3 here is CSVPGQGSTGELFF. CDR3 coding DNA: TGCAGCGTTCCGGGACAGGGGAGCACCGGGGAGCTGTTTTTT.

The chain uses TRBV6-1 and TRBJ1-3, with 8 bases aligning to TRBD1. Germline V lookup: CDR1 MNHNS, CDR2 SASEGT. The ends lost 9 bases at V and 7 bases at J; junction bases unmatched: 5. The CDR3 is made up of 12 amino acids. The CDR3 sequence: CARRRQGNTIYF. The CDR3 DNA reads as TGTGCCAGGAGGCGACAGGGGAACACCATATATTTT.

The rearrangement uses TRBV5-1 and TRBJ1-2; D gene uncertain. The V gene's germline CDR1 is SGHRS and CDR2 YFSETQ. V was clipped by 2 bases and J by 2 bases, with 7 bases between them. CDR3 length: 13 residues. Here the CDR3 reads CASSFRPNYGYTF. The CDR3 DNA is TGCGCCAGCAGCTTTCGCCCAAACTATGGCTACACCTTC.

The chain joins TRBV6-2 or TRBV6-3 to TRBJ1-1, with no clear D. Per the germline V gene, CDR1 is MNHEY and CDR2 is SVGEGT. This CDR3 contains 13 residues. V shed 6 bases and J shed 4 bases, with 12 bases lying between them. The CDR3 reads CASRHQDLTEAFF. In DNA, the CDR3 is TGTGCCAGCAGACACCAAGATCTCACTGAAGCTTTCTTT.

This clonotype was found a few times. This chain links TRBV7-2 with TRBJ2-2; TRBD2 agrees at 10 bases. Losses at the gene ends were 2 bases for V and 4 bases for J; bases not matched to a gene: 7. The CDR3 totals 17 residues. Germline assignment: CDR1 SGHTA and CDR2 FQGNSA. This CDR3 is CASSLSSSGGITGELFF. The CDR3, as DNA: TGTGCCAGCAGCTTATCGTCTAGCGGGGGTATCACCGGGGAGCTGTTTTTT.

The chain uses TRBV5-1 and TRBJ2-5, with TRBD2 identical over 7 bases. Germline CDR1 reads SGHRS; CDR2 reads YFSETQ. J was trimmed by 3 bases and V by 4 bases; bases with no gene match: 12. CDR3 length: 16 amino acids. CDR3 in amino acids: CASSQDRAGVEETQYF. The CDR3 region has the DNA TGCGCCAGCAGCCAAGATAGGGCGGGGGTGGAAGAGACCCAGTACTTC.

The gene calls are TRBV5-1 and TRBJ1-2; 10 nucleotides match TRBD1. From germline, CDR1 is SGHRS and CDR2 YFSETQ. V gave up 0 bases and J gave up 5 bases; unmatched junction bases: 7. The length of the CDR3 is 16 residues. The CDR3 region is CASSLEGTGVRYGYTF. In DNA form, the CDR3 reads TGCGCCAGCAGCTTGGAAGGGACAGGGGTGCGGTATGGCTACACCTTC. The complete variable domain, with remaining parts taken from reference TRBV5-1 and TRBJ1-2, reads KAGVTQTPRYLIKTRGQQVTLSCSPISGHRSVSWYQQTPGQGLQFLFEYFSETQRNKGNFPGRFSGRQFSNSRSEMNVSTLELGDSALYLCASSLEGTGVRYGYTFGSGTRLTVV.

This clonotype was seen a handful of times. The V and J genes are TRBV29-1 and TRBJ2-7; no clear D. This CDR3 comprises 13 residues. The germline V gene encodes CDR1 SQVTM and CDR2 ANQGSEA. V gave up 2 bases and J gave up 7 bases, with 15 bases separating them. The CDR3 reads CSVEQGPREEQYF. The CDR3 DNA sequence: TGCAGCGTTGAACAAGGACCACGTGAGGAGCAGTACTTC.

V is TRBV27 and J is TRBJ1-5; 9 nucleotides match TRBD1. CDR1 is MNHEY, CDR2 SMNVEV, per germline (reference sequence). V shed 5 bases, J shed 7 bases, and the junction held 9 bases outside the gene matches. The CDR3 covers 15 residues. The CDR3 bases are TGTGCCAGCAGTCTTAACCGACAGGGGGGGCAGCCCCAGCATTTT. Protein: CASSLNRQGGQPQHF.

By frequency in the sample, this clonotype is medium-sized. This rearrangement joins TRBV20-1 to TRBJ1-3; the D gene is possibly TRBD1 (6 bases). Germline loops: CDR1 DFQATT, CDR2 SNEGSKA (reference sequence). Trimming removed 2 bases from V and 2 bases from J, with 16 bases in between. There are 16 residues in the CDR3. CDR3 amino acids: CSARRTGTRTGNTIYF. The CDR3 coding sequence is TGCAGTGCTAGACGGACCGGGACAAGGACTGGAAACACCATATATTTT.

This clonotype appeared a few times. The chain uses TRBV20-1 and TRBJ2-7; D perhaps matches TRBD1 (6 bases). V dropped 6 bases and J dropped 3 bases, with 15 bases sitting between them. The CDR3 covers 13 residues. In germline, CDR1 is DFQATT, CDR2 SNEGSKA (reference sequence). The CDR3 DNA sequence: TGCAGTGCCATTCGTGGGGGCGTCTACGAGCAGTACTTC. It yields the protein CSAIRGGVYEQYF.

This clonotype has just a few counts. The chain is built from TRBV19 and TRBJ2-7, with D unresolved. Trimming pared 4 bases from V and 6 bases from J, leaving 19 bases between. Germline-derived CDR1 and CDR2 are LNHDA and SQIVND (reference sequence). The CDR3 is 15 amino acids. CDR3 loop: CASSNRARPFGEQYF. CDR3 coding DNA: TGTGCCAGTAGTAACCGAGCCCGCCCCTTCGGCGAGCAGTACTTC.

The chain has TRBV20-1 and TRBJ1-5; TRBD1 might be the D (5 bases). The CDR3 totals 13 residues. Germline V gene sequence: CDR1 DFQATT, CDR2 SNEGSKA (reference sequence). V was trimmed by 3 bases and J by 7 bases, leaving 13 bases between them. The CDR3 sequence is CSASRQGDQPQHF. The CDR3 DNA sequence: TGCAGTGCTAGTAGGCAGGGAGACCAGCCCCAGCATTTT.

V gene TRBV7-2 combines with J gene TRBJ2-3; the match to TRBD2 covers 10 bases. The CDR3 covers 17 residues. The ends lost 0 bases at V and 3 bases at J; junction bases unmatched: 6. CDR1 is SGHTA and CDR2 is FQGNSA in the germline V gene. The DNA of the CDR3 is TGTGCCAGCAGCTTAGCTATAGCGGGGGGTGGTACAGATACGCAGTATTTT. Its translation is CASSLAIAGGGTDTQYF.

The genes are TRBV7-2 and TRBJ1-1; possibly TRBD1 for D (6 bases). Trimming pared 5 bases from V and 0 bases from J, leaving 10 bases between. In germline, CDR1 is SGHTA, CDR2 FQGNSA. The CDR3 runs to 14 residues. CDR3 loop: CASSVGGMNTEAFF. The CDR3 DNA reads TGTGCCAGCAGCGTAGGGGGAATGAACACTGAAGCTTTCTTT.

The V and J genes are TRBV24-1 and TRBJ1-2; D possibly corresponds to TRBD1 (6 bases). Trimming left V 6 bases short and J 8 bases short, with 12 bases between. Germline V gene data show CDR1 as KGHDR and CDR2 as SFDVKD. CDR3 length: 12 amino acids. CDR3 residues: CATSSAGGGYTF. Here the CDR3 DNA reads TGTGCCACCAGTTCTGCGGGGGGCGGCTACACCTTC.

V gene TRBV6-5 combines with J gene TRBJ1-1; D is unclear. CDR1 is MNHEY, CDR2 SVGAGI, per germline. The CDR3 extends over 14 amino acids. V lost 0 bases, J lost 1 base, and 6 bases lay in between. CDR3 coding DNA: TGTGCCAGCAGTTACTCGATGAGGAACACTGAAGCTTTCTTT. Amino acid sequence: CASSYSMRNTEAFF.

The genes are TRBV7-6 and TRBJ1-6; 7 nucleotides line up with TRBD1. Germline values: CDR1 SGHVS, CDR2 FNYEAQ. The CDR3 runs 15 residues. With 6 bases clipped from V and 5 bases from J, the junction kept 7 bases outside the gene matches. The CDR3 region has the DNA TGTGCCAGCAGAATAGGGACAGCGGATAATTCACCCCTCCACTTT. It yields the protein CASRIGTADNSPLHF.

This sequence joins TRBV21-1 and TRBJ2-7; the listed D gene, TRBD2, was not tested against the DNA. TRBV21-1 is tagged as a pseudogene. This CDR3 is built from 23 residues. CDR3 in DNA: TGTGCCAGCAGCAAGCAGCAGGGAACTAAATCCCGAGGCCCTAGTGTAGTAATCTACGAGCAGTACTTC. Its translation: CASSKQQGTKSRGPSVVIYEQYF.

This chain connects TRBV5-6 to TRBJ1-3; no firm D call. The CDR3 sequence is 16 residues long. V lost 4 bases and J 0 bases, leaving 14 bases between the germline ends. Germline lookup yields CDR1 SGHDT and CDR2 YYEEEE. CDR3 nucleotides: TGTGCCAGCAGCCCCCGGACGGTAAACTCTGGAAACACCATATATTTT. This codes for CASSPRTVNSGNTIYF.

This clonotype turned up a few times. The rearrangement uses TRBV21-1 and TRBJ2-7; the table names TRBD1, a call not compared with the DNA. TRBV21-1 is a pseudogene segment. This CDR3 is built from 13 residues. CDR3 coding DNA: TGTGCCAGCAACTTCGGGGGAAATTACGAGCAGTACTTC. Translated: CASNFGGNYEQYF.

The V call is TRBV6-2 or TRBV6-3, the J call TRBJ1-5; 8 bases line up with TRBD1. With 6 bases clipped from V and 7 bases from J, the junction kept 11 bases outside the gene matches. The length of the CDR3 is 15 residues. CDR1 and CDR2 (germline): MNHEY, SVGEGT. The CDR3: CASSPNRQGRQPQHF. As DNA, the CDR3 is TGTGCCAGCAGCCCGAATCGACAGGGGCGACAGCCCCAGCATTTT.

Comments on this clonotype: The germline gene is not matched at one end of the junction; a read error may be the cause. The chain uses TRBV7-2 and TRBJ1-1; D is unresolved. CDR3 length: 13 residues. Germline CDR1 SGHTA, CDR2 FQGNSA. This CDR3 reads CAGSLSASTEAFF. The CDR3 DNA reads as TGTGCCGGCAGCTTATCCGCCTCGACTGAAGCTTTCTTT.

This clonotype was seen more than once but under ten times. This rearrangement joins TRBV9 to TRBJ1-1, with D unresolved. V dropped 0 bases and J dropped 0 bases, with 9 bases sitting between them. CDR1 is SGDLS and CDR2 is YYNGEE in the germline V gene. The CDR3 is 15 amino acids. The CDR3 region is CASSVASGLNTEAFF. CDR3 DNA sequence: TGTGCCAGCAGCGTAGCTAGCGGTCTGAACACTGAAGCTTTCTTT.

The chain combines TRBV12-3 or TRBV12-4 with TRBJ1-6, with TRBD1 matching 8 bases. This CDR3 is built from 15 residues. V lost 6 bases and J lost 10; bases outside the gene matches: 11. The CDR3 reads CASRQGAARQSPLHF. The CDR3 region has the DNA TGTGCCAGCAGGCAGGGGGCGGCCCGACAATCACCCCTCCACTTT.